The next 21 T cell receptor beta chains were all read from a single sample in a study of cytomegalovirus exposure and HLA in healthy donors. Primers for the PCR totalled 60 Vbeta and 13 Jbeta. Assay used: immunoSEQ multiplex PCR; TCRdb lists only in-frame clones, some missing. The table shows about 140,000 clones, with 75% occurring only once. Sequencing used PBMCs. The receptors here all came from a middle-aged man in good health and CMV-seronegative.

The chain carries TRBV7-2 and TRBJ2-3, with 10 bases lining up with TRBD2. With 0 bases clipped from V and 3 bases from J, the junction kept 6 bases outside the gene matches. The germline V gene encodes CDR1 SGHTA and CDR2 FQGNSA. CDR3 length: 17 residues. The CDR3 region has the DNA TGTGCCAGCAGCTTAGCTCAGCGGGGGGGCCGGACAGATACGCAGTATTTT. This encodes CASSLAQRGGRTDTQYF.

The sample holds many counts of this clone. The V call is TRBV2, the J call TRBJ1-5; a possible D gene is TRBD1 (6 bases). There are 15 residues in the CDR3. CDR1 and CDR2 from the germline V gene are SNHLY and FYNNEI. The V and J ends lost 7 bases and 4 bases respectively, with 17 bases between them. The CDR3 bases are TGTGCCAGCACCCTACAGGGAGAGAAAAATCAGCCCCAGCATTTT. It is translated as CASTLQGEKNQPQHF.

This chain links TRBV10-2 with TRBJ2-7, with TRBD2 identical over 9 bases. Per germline, CDR1 WSHSY and CDR2 SAAADI. This CDR3 has 15 amino acids. After removal of 0 bases from V and 6 bases from J, the junction contained 6 bases not matched to a gene. The CDR3 loop is CASSESGLAAGEQYF. CDR3 coding DNA: TGCGCCAGCAGTGAGTCGGGACTAGCCGCCGGCGAGCAGTACTTC.

V gene TRBV19 combines with J gene TRBJ1-5; no clear D gene. Germline V gene lookup returns CDR1 LNHDA and CDR2 SQIVND (reference sequence). Trimming removed 5 bases from V and 0 bases from J, with 11 bases in between. The CDR3 totals 15 residues. The CDR3 reads CASSFQADSNQPQHF. The DNA of the CDR3 is TGTGCCAGTAGTTTCCAAGCGGATAGCAATCAGCCCCAGCATTTT. The full variable domain, rest sourced from reference TRBV19 and TRBJ1-5, is DGGITQSPKYLFRKEGQNVTLSCEQNLNHDAMYWYRQDPGQGLRLIYYSQIVNDFQKGDIAEGYSVSREKKESFPLTVTSAQKNPTAFYLCASSFQADSNQPQHFGDGTRLSIL.

V usage is TRBV7-9 and J usage is TRBJ2-7; TRBD2 is a possible D gene (7 bases). The germline CDR1 and CDR2 sequences are SEHNR and FQNEAQ (reference sequence). The CDR3 contains 14 residues. The germline V and J ends were trimmed by 10 bases and 1 base, with 17 bases remaining between them. CDR3 sequence reads: CAIVSGDTSYEQYF. The CDR3 region has the DNA TGTGCCATCGTCAGCGGGGACACGTCCTACGAGCAGTACTTC. Drawing the rest from reference TRBV7-9 and TRBJ2-7, the complete variable domain is DTGVSQNPRHKITKRGQNVTFRCDPISEHNRLYWYRQTLGQGPEFLTYFQNEAQLEKSRLLSDRFSAERPKGSFSTLEIQRTEQGDSAMYLCAIVSGDTSYEQYFGPGTRLTVT.

V is TRBV7-3 and J is TRBJ2-3, with 11 positions matching TRBD2. Germline V lookup: CDR1 SGHTA, CDR2 FQGTGA. This CDR3 spans 16 amino acids. Unmatched junction bases numbered 7, after V lost 5 bases and J lost 3 bases. CDR3 sequence reads: CASSPLAGGGTDTQYF. The CDR3 DNA reads as TGTGCCAGCAGCCCCCTAGCGGGGGGAGGGACAGATACGCAGTATTTT.

This chain connects TRBV5-5 to TRBJ1-2; no clear D gene. CDR1 and CDR2 from the germline V gene are SGHKS and YYEKEE (reference sequence). Trimming took 1 base from V and 3 from J, leaving 10 bases between them. The CDR3 has 14 residues. DNA of the CDR3: TGTGCCAGCAGCTTGTTGGGCCTTTACTATGGCTACACCTTC. This sequence encodes CASSLLGLYYGYTF.

The gene calls are TRBV9 and TRBJ1-6; 9 nucleotides match TRBD1. With 0 bases clipped from V and 6 bases from J, the junction kept 7 bases outside the gene matches. CDR1 SGDLS and CDR2 YYNGEE come from the germline V gene. This CDR3 comprises 17 residues. This chain's CDR3 is CASSVGGTGTCNSPLHF. The CDR3, as DNA: TGTGCCAGCAGCGTAGGCGGGACAGGGACCTGTAATTCACCCCTCCACTTT.

The chain uses TRBV28 and TRBJ1-2, with 7 bases identical to TRBD1. CDR3 length equals 13 residues. Germline CDR1 reads MDHEN; CDR2 reads SYDVKM. The V and J ends lost 4 bases and 4 bases, in that order; junction bases with no gene match: 3. This CDR3 is CASSWDSAYGYTF. Here the CDR3 DNA reads TGTGCCAGCAGTTGGGACAGCGCCTATGGCTACACCTTC.

V and J are TRBV5-5 and TRBJ1-2; D remains unclear. Germline V CDR1 and CDR2: SGHKS, YYEKEE (reference sequence). With 4 bases removed from V and 4 bases from J, the gap between germline ends came to 11 bases. The CDR3 extends over 13 amino acids. The CDR3 DNA reads as TGTGCCAGCAGCGATACTCCGTCCTATGGCTACACCTTC. This encodes CASSDTPSYGYTF. The full variable domain, with the rest looked up from reference TRBV5-5 and TRBJ1-2, is DAGVTQSPTHLIKTRGQQVTLRCSPISGHKSVSWYQQVLGQGPQFIFQYYEKEERGRGNFPDRFSARQFPNYSSELNVNALLLGDSALYLCASSDTPSYGYTFGSGTRLTVV.

This chain uses TRBV19 with TRBJ1-5; TRBD1 matches at 7 bases. Germline V CDR1 and CDR2: LNHDA, SQIVND (reference sequence). The CDR3 is 14 amino acids. J was trimmed by 6 bases and V by 5 bases; bases with no gene match: 7. The CDR3 sequence is CASSLTGYIQPQHF. The CDR3 bases are TGTGCCAGTAGTTTGACAGGGTATATTCAGCCCCAGCATTTT. The variable domain in full, completed from reference TRBV19 and TRBJ1-5, reads DGGITQSPKYLFRKEGQNVTLSCEQNLNHDAMYWYRQDPGQGLRLIYYSQIVNDFQKGDIAEGYSVSREKKESFPLTVTSAQKNPTAFYLCASSLTGYIQPQHFGDGTRLSIL.

This clone was seen a few times. J is TRBJ1-6 and V is TRBV5-1, with 7 bases matching TRBD1. This CDR3 spans 15 amino acids. The trim removed 1 base at V and 10 bases at J, leaving 8 bases unmatched. In germline, CDR1 is SGHRS, CDR2 YFSETQ. DNA of the CDR3: TGCGCCAGCAGCTTGCAGGGTAGGGGGCAATCACCCCTCCACTTT. Its translation: CASSLQGRGQSPLHF.

V gene TRBV19 combines with J gene TRBJ1-6; D gene ambiguous. Between the trimmed V and J ends, which lost 7 bases and 0 bases, there was a span of 10 bases. Per germline, CDR1 LNHDA and CDR2 SQIVND (reference sequence). This CDR3 spans 15 amino acids. CDR3 residues: CASNQLSSYNSPLHF. The CDR3 DNA sequence: TGTGCCAGTAATCAGTTAAGCTCCTATAATTCACCCCTCCACTTT.

The chain links TRBV18 to TRBJ2-7, with 7 bases matching TRBD2. This CDR3 is built from 14 residues. Germline CDR1 KGHSH, CDR2 LQKENI. V gave up 2 bases and J gave up 5 bases; unmatched junction bases: 6. The CDR3: CASSPREGFDEQYF. DNA for the CDR3: TGTGCCAGCTCACCAAGGGAGGGGTTTGACGAGCAGTACTTC.

The chain combines TRBV5-4 with TRBJ2-3; TRBD1 matches 7 bases. The germline V gene encodes CDR1 SGHNT and CDR2 YYREEE (reference sequence). J gave up 4 bases and V 4 bases, and 12 bases lay outside the gene matches. CDR3 size: 16 residues. In DNA form, the CDR3 reads TGTGCCAGCAGCCCGGGTGGCAGGGGGAGTGCAGATACGCAGTATTTT. Translated: CASSPGGRGSADTQYF. Based on the CDR3 plus reference TRBV5-4 and TRBJ2-3, the full variable domain is ETGVTQSPTHLIKTRGQQVTLRCSSQSGHNTVSWYQQALGQGPQFIFQYYREEENGRGNFPPRFSGLQFPNYSSELNVNALELDDSALYLCASSPGGRGSADTQYFGPGTRLTVL.

The V call is TRBV28, the J call TRBJ2-5; possible D gene TRBD2, 5 bases. Germline CDR1 MDHEN, CDR2 SYDVKM. The CDR3 loop spans 14 amino acids. With 6 bases removed from V and 6 bases from J, the gap between germline ends came to 17 bases. The CDR3 sequence is CASSVRVERKTQYF. The CDR3 DNA is TGTGCCAGCAGCGTGAGGGTTGAAAGGAAGACCCAGTACTTC.

The chain couples TRBV11-2 to TRBJ1-1; D unclear. The CDR3 covers 13 residues. Per the germline V gene, CDR1 is SGHAT and CDR2 is FQNNGV. V lost 5 bases, J lost 5 bases, and 12 bases lay in between. The CDR3 sequence is CASSPSRGTEAFF. The CDR3 nucleotides are TGTGCCAGCAGCCCTAGCCGAGGGACTGAAGCTTTCTTT.

The chain couples TRBV6-6 to TRBJ1-2, with unresolved D. CDR1 is MNHNY, CDR2 SVGAGI, per germline (reference sequence). The V end lost 5 bases, the J end lost 6 bases, and 16 bases lay between the germline ends. CDR3 length: 14 residues. CDR3 sequence (DNA): TGTGCCAGCAGTGCAGGCCCTGAATACAATGGCTACACCTTC. Amino acids: CASSAGPEYNGYTF.

This clone appeared once. The J gene is TRBJ1-3, the V gene TRBV28, with D perhaps TRBD1 (5 bases). The CDR3 contains 15 residues. With 7 bases removed from V and 0 bases from J, the gap between germline ends came to 13 bases. Per the germline V gene, CDR1 is MDHEN and CDR2 is SYDVKM. The CDR3 region is CASTLGGYSGNTIYF. The CDR3 DNA follows: TGTGCCAGCACCCTCGGGGGGTACTCTGGAAACACCATATATTTT.

The sample holds a few counts of this clone. The chain couples TRBV11-3 to TRBJ2-2; D unclear. V gave up 6 bases and J gave up 3 bases, with 8 bases separating them. Germline lookup yields CDR1 SGHNT and CDR2 YENEEA. This CDR3 has 13 amino acids. The CDR3 is CASRQSDTGELFF. The CDR3 DNA sequence: TGTGCCAGCAGGCAGTCCGACACCGGGGAGCTGTTTTTT. Filled out from reference TRBV11-3 and TRBJ2-2, the complete variable domain reads EAGVVQSPRYKIIEKKQPVAFWCNPISGHNTLYWYLQNLGQGPELLIRYENEEAVDDSQLPKDRFSAERLKGVDSTLKIQPAELGDSAVYLCASRQSDTGELFFGEGSRLTVL.

This clone is a singleton in its sample. V usage is TRBV27 and J usage is TRBJ1-2; TRBD1 agrees at 9 bases. Germline CDR1 reads MNHEY; CDR2 reads SMNVEV (reference sequence). Unmatched junction bases numbered 9, after V lost 5 bases and J lost 2 bases. The CDR3 spans 16 residues. CDR3 DNA sequence: TGTGCCAGCAGTCCGGGCCGGGACAGGGCGAACTATGGCTACACCTTC. Translating it yields CASSPGRDRANYGYTF.